The subject of this entry is one T cell receptor (beta chain). CDR1 SGHDN and CDR2 FVKESK come from the germline V gene. The CDR3 consists of 12 residues. The V end was cut by 5 bases, the J end by 2 bases, with 7 bases between. These data come from a study of OX40 agonist ivuxolimab in advanced cancers. Turning to the study itself: Allowance was made for prior anti-PD-1, anti-PD-L1 or anti-CTLA-4 therapy, and roughly 40% had some.

The assay was immunoSEQ multiplex PCR, and TCRdb's table has in-frame clones only and misses some. The data show tens of thousands of clones, approximately 89% seen once. Sequenced here: CD4+ or CD8+ T cells sorted from blood, sampled in a trial of the OX40 agonist ivuxolimab. This sequence originates from an adult with an advanced solid tumor such as melanoma, head and neck, liver or kidney cancer. The chain carries TRBV14 and TRBJ2-7, with unresolved D. The DNA of the CDR3 is TGTGCCAGCAGCGGCGCGCCCTACGAGCAGTACTTC. Translating gives CASSGAPYEQYF.